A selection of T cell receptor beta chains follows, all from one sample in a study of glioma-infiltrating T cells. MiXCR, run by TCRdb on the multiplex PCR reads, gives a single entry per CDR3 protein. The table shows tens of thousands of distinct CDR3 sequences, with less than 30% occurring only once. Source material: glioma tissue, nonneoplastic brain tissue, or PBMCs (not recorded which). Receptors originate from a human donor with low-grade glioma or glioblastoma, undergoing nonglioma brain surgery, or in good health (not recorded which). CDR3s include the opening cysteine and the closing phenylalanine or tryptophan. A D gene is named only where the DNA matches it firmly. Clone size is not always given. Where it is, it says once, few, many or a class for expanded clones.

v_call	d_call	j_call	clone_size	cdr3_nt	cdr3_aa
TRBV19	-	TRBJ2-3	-	TGTGCCAGTAGCAACGGGGGACACACAGATACGCAGTATTTT	CASSNGGHTDTQYF
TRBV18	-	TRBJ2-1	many	TGTGCCAGCTCACCAACTCAGTTTACTTACAATGAGCAGTTCTTC	CASSPTQFTYNEQFF
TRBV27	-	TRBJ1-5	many	TGTGCCAGCAGTTTACTGGGGGGTGGGGGTCAGCCCCAGCATTTT	CASSLLGGGGQPQHF
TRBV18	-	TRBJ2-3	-	TGTGCCAGCTCACCACGTTGGCCCACATATACGCAGTATTTT	CASSPRWPTYTQYF
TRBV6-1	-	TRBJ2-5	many	TGTGCCAGCAGGGACAGTACAGAGACCCAGTACTTC	CASRDSTETQYF
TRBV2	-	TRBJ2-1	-	TGTGCCAGCATACTACGGGCTAGCTCCTACAATGAGCAGTTCTTC	CASILRASSYNEQFF
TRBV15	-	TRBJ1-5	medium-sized	TGTGCCACCAGCATTGGCTTACAGCCCCAGCATTTT	CATSIGLQPQHF
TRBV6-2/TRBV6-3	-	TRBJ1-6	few	TGTGCCAGCAGTTACCGGGGTGCTTCCTCCTATAATTCACCCCTCCACTTT	CASSYRGASSYNSPLHF
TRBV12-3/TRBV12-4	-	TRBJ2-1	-	TGTGCCAGCTGGGGGGCGCGAAATAAGCAGTTCTTC	CASWGARNKQFF
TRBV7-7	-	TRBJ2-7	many	TGTGCCAGCAGCTTAGTCGCAGAAATCGAGCAGTACTTC	CASSLVAEIEQYF
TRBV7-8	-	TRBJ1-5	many	TGTGCCAGCAGCCTAGAGGTTCAGCCCCAGCATTTT	CASSLEVQPQHF
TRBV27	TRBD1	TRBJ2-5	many	TGTGCCAGCAGTTTAAGGACAGGGTGGGAGACCCAGTACTTC	CASSLRTGWETQYF
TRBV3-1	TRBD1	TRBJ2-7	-	TGTGCCAGCAGCCAGAAGGCAGGGGCAGGGGGCTCCTACGAGCAGTACTTC	CASSQKAGAGGSYEQYF
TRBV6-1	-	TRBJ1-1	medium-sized	TGTGCCAGCAGTATACAAGAGAACACTGAAGCTTTCTTT	CASSIQENTEAFF
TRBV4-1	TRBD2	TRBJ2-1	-	TGCGCCAGCAGCCCTACCCCGGCTAGCGGGGGGGGGGATGAGCAGTTCTTC	CASSPTPASGGGDEQFF
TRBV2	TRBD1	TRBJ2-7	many	TGTGCCAGCAGTTCTGGACAGGGTATCCACGAGCAGTACTTC	CASSSGQGIHEQYF
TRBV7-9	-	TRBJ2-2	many	TGTGCCAGCAGCCCTGACAGGAACACCGGGGAGCTGTTTTTT	CASSPDRNTGELFF
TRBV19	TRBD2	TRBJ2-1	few	TGTGCCAGTAGTACGCTAGCGGGAGGGCGAAATGAGCAGTTCTTC	CASSTLAGGRNEQFF
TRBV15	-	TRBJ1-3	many	TGTGCCACCAGCTTGGGGGGGCAGGTTGGAAACACCATATATTTT	CATSLGGQVGNTIYF
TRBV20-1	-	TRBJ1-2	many	TGCAGTGCTAGAGGAGCGAGCCCCGTCACCTTC	CSARGASPVTF
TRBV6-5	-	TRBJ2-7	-	TGTGCCAGCAGTTACTCAACGGGGGCCCCCTACGAGCAGTACTTC	CASSYSTGAPYEQYF
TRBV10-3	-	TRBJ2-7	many	TGTGCCATCAGTGGGGGTCGGGACATCCCCTACGAGCAGTACTTC	CAISGGRDIPYEQYF
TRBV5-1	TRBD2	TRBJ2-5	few	TGCGCCAGCAGCTTGGCCCTACTAGCGAACCAAGAGACCCAGTACTTC	CASSLALLANQETQYF
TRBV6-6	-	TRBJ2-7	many	TGTGCCAGCAGTTATTCTGGTCGACTGGGAGAGCAGTACTTC	CASSYSGRLGEQYF
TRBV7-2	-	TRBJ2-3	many	TGTGCCAGCAGCTTAACCCTGGGGGGCACAGATACGCAGTATTTT	CASSLTLGGTDTQYF
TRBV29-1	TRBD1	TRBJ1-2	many	TGCAGCGTTGAAAAGGACAGGGGATATGGCTACACCTTC	CSVEKDRGYGYTF
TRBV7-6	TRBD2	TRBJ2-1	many	TGTGCCAGCAGCTACTCCAGGACTAGCGGGAGCTCCTACAATGAGCAGTTCTTC	CASSYSRTSGSSYNEQFF
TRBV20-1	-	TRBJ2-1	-	TGCAGTGCTAGAGGGGGGCTAGCCTACAATGAGCAGTTCTTC	CSARGGLAYNEQFF
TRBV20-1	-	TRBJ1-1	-	TGCAGTGCTAGCGGGGGAGGCACTGAAGCTTTCTTT	CSASGGGTEAFF
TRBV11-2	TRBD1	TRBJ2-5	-	TGTGCCAGCAGCTTGAAGGACAGGGGACAAGAGACCCAGTACTTC	CASSLKDRGQETQYF
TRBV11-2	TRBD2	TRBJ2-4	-	TGTGCCAGCAGCTTAAAACTAGCGGGGGGCGTGGACATTCAGTACTTC	CASSLKLAGGVDIQYF
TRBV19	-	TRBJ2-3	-	TGTGCCAGTACCGACCCCGGGAGTACAGATACGCAGTATTTT	CASTDPGSTDTQYF
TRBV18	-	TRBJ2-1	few	TGTGCCAGCTCACCCCCCGGAGGGGCAAACAATGAGCAGTTCTTC	CASSPPGGANNEQFF
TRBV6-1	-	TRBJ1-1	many	TGTGCCAGTCTTCTATCCACAGTGGGTACTGAAGCTTTCTTT	CASLLSTVGTEAFF
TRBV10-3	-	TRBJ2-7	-	TGTGCCAAACGTGCGCAGGGGAACCCCCCCCGAATGTCTTACGAGCAGTACTTC	CAKRAQGNPPRMSYEQYF
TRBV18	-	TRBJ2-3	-	TGTGCCAGCTCACCCCAACAGGGTTTAAGCACAGATACGCAGTATTTT	CASSPQQGLSTDTQYF
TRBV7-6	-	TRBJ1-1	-	TGTGTTAGCAGCTTAGATCTGAACACTGAAGCTTTCTTT	CVSSLDLNTEAFF